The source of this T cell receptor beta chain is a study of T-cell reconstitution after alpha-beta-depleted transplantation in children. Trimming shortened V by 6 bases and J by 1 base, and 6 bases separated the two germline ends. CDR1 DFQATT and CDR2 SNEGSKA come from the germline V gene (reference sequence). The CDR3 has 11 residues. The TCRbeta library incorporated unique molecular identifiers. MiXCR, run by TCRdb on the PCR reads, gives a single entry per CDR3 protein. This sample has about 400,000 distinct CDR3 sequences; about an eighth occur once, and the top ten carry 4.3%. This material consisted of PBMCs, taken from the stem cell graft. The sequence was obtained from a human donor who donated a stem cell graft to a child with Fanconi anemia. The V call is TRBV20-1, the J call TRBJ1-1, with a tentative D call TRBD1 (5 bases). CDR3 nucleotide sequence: TGCAGTGCAGGGGCGAACACTGAAGCTTTCTTT. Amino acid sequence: CSAGANTEAFF.